Below, 18 T cell receptor beta chains from the same sample are listed, as sequenced in a study of graft-versus-host responses after intestinal transplantation. Repertoires were generated with immunoSEQ multiplex PCR, while TCRdb's copy carries only in-frame clones and drops some. The sample records fewer than 45,000 clones, about 90% being singletons. This specimen consisted of PBMCs, obtained approximately 320 days after intestinal transplant. These receptors were obtained from a human patient who received an intestinal transplant, so some T cells may come from the graft donor.

The chain carries TRBV6-1 and TRBJ1-5; D gene uncertain. V lost 3 bases to trimming and J lost 0 bases, with 9 bases between them. The CDR3 is 15 residues long. The germline CDR1 and CDR2 sequences are MNHNS and SASEGT. CDR3 in DNA: TGTGCCAGCAGTGATTCACAGTATAGCAATCAGCCCCAGCATTTT. Amino acids: CASSDSQYSNQPQHF.

In its sample, this clone was seen once. The rearrangement joins TRBV7-3 to TRBJ2-3, with TRBD2 matching over 7 bases. CDR1 is SGHTA, CDR2 FQGTGA, per germline. With 2 bases clipped from V and 4 bases from J, the junction kept 0 bases outside the gene matches. This CDR3 contains 13 residues. The CDR3: CASSLAGADTQYF. CDR3 sequence (DNA): TGTGCCAGCAGCTTAGCGGGAGCAGATACGCAGTATTTT.

This clone was seen only a few times. The chain carries TRBV11-2 and TRBJ1-1; maybe TRBD1 (5 bases). V lost 5 bases and J 4 bases, leaving 14 bases between the germline ends. This CDR3 is 14 amino acids long. The germline CDR1 and CDR2 sequences are SGHAT and FQNNGV. CDR3 bases: TGTGCCAGCAGCCCTACCCGGGGGAGCACTGAAGCTTTCTTT. Translated: CASSPTRGSTEAFF.

J is TRBJ2-1 and V is TRBV13; the match to TRBD1 covers 8 bases. V dropped 4 bases and J dropped 3; count of bases not matched to a gene: 5. CDR1 is PRHDT and CDR2 is FYEKMQ in the germline V gene (reference sequence). This CDR3 comprises 15 residues. The CDR3 reads CASSYTGTGYNEQFF. The CDR3 DNA sequence: TGTGCCAGCAGCTATACCGGGACAGGCTACAATGAGCAGTTCTTC.

V is TRBV6-1 and J is TRBJ2-7; no firm D call. Trimming took 3 bases from V and 9 from J, leaving 9 bases between them. CDR3 length equals 11 residues. Germline CDR1 reads MNHNS; CDR2 reads SASEGT. Here the CDR3 DNA reads TGTGCCAGCAGTGAGGTGATAGGGCAGTACTTC. Translated: CASSEVIGQYF.

The chain is built from TRBV10-2 and TRBJ2-3; possible D gene TRBD1, 6 bases. This CDR3 comprises 14 residues. The germline V and J ends were trimmed by 6 bases and 5 bases, with 15 bases remaining between them. Per the germline V gene, CDR1 is WSHSY and CDR2 is SAAADI. Here the CDR3 reads CASRRTVGGDTQYF. CDR3 in DNA: TGCGCCAGCAGGAGGACAGTCGGAGGAGATACGCAGTATTTT.

The chain carries TRBV6-1 and TRBJ1-4; D is perhaps TRBD1 (5 bases). V was shortened by 7 bases and J by 8 bases, with 17 bases between the two germline ends. Germline CDR1 reads MNHNS; CDR2 reads SASEGT. The CDR3 is 14 amino acids. The chain's CDR3 is CASTLWGTDEKLFF. The CDR3 DNA reads as TGTGCCAGCACCCTATGGGGGACCGACGAAAAACTGTTTTTT.

This clone appeared a single time. The chain combines TRBV11-2 with TRBJ2-3; 16 bases align to TRBD2. The CDR3 consists of 18 residues. V shed 2 bases and J 3 bases; nucleotides not matched to a gene: 5. Germline values: CDR1 SGHAT, CDR2 FQNNGV. CDR3 sequence (DNA): TGTGCCAGCAGCTTATTGGGGACTAGCGGGGGGGCGACAGATACGCAGTATTTT. As protein: CASSLLGTSGGATDTQYF.

The V call is TRBV6-5, the J call TRBJ2-1; TRBD2 matches at 13 bases. There are 14 residues in the CDR3. V shed 6 bases and J 10 bases; nucleotides not matched to a gene: 6. Germline loops: CDR1 MNHEY, CDR2 SVGAGI. This chain's CDR3 is CASSPRTSGREQFF. In DNA, the CDR3 is TGTGCCAGCAGCCCCCGGACTAGCGGGAGAGAGCAGTTCTTC.

This clone was picked up one time. The J gene is TRBJ2-1, the V gene TRBV7-2; 7 bases line up with TRBD1. The trim removed 5 bases at V and 7 bases at J, leaving 11 bases unmatched. The CDR3 spans 15 residues. From germline, CDR1 is SGHTA and CDR2 FQGNSA. The CDR3 region is CASSALAGGWNEQFF. The CDR3 nucleotides are TGTGCCAGCAGCGCACTGGCAGGGGGTTGGAATGAGCAGTTCTTC.

DNA of the CDR3: TGCGCCAGCAGCCAAGATCAGCGTGTGGGACCAACAAAACCACCAACCACAGATACGCAGTATTTT. Amino acid sequence: CASSQDQRVGPTKPPTTDTQYF. This chain uses TRBV4-1 with TRBJ2-3; either TRBD1 or TRBD2 may supply D (5 bases each). The CDR3 loop spans 22 amino acids. The germline V gene encodes CDR1 MGHRA and CDR2 YSYEKL. V lost 0 bases and J 2 bases, leaving 30 bases between the germline ends.

This chain links TRBV4-1 with TRBJ2-1; 11 positions agree with TRBD2. This CDR3 contains 17 residues. Germline V CDR1 and CDR2: MGHRA, YSYEKL. The junction had 6 bases not matched to a gene; V was cut back by 1 base and J by 4 bases. CDR3 sequence (DNA): TGCGCCAGCAGCCAAGCCTTTAGCGGGGGGGCTTACAATGAGCAGTTCTTC. The encoded protein is CASSQAFSGGAYNEQFF.

The chain links TRBV27 to TRBJ1-2, with D perhaps TRBD1 (5 bases). This CDR3 contains 13 residues. V gave up 2 bases and J gave up 8 bases, with 12 bases separating them. Per germline, CDR1 MNHEY and CDR2 SMNVEV (reference sequence). DNA for the CDR3: TGTGCCAGCAGTTTAGGAGGGGCGCGGGGCTACACCTTC. It is translated as CASSLGGARGYTF.

The gene calls are TRBV6-6 and TRBJ1-5; 7 bases line up with TRBD1. CDR3 size: 16 residues. The trim removed 6 bases at V and 2 bases at J, leaving 10 bases unmatched. CDR1 and CDR2 (germline): MNHNY, SVGAGI (reference sequence). The CDR3 here is CASSPTGAGGNQPQHF. CDR3 nucleotide sequence: TGTGCCAGCAGCCCAACAGGGGCCGGAGGCAATCAGCCCCAGCATTTT.

In this sample, this clone turned up once. The V call is TRBV6-1, the J call TRBJ2-7; tentatively, D is TRBD1 (6 bases). The germline gives CDR1 MNHNS, CDR2 SASEGT. V was clipped by 6 bases and J by 0 bases, with 12 bases between them. The CDR3 extends over 14 amino acids. CDR3 loop: CASSVRTVSYEQYF. Here the CDR3 DNA reads TGTGCCAGCAGCGTCAGGACAGTCTCCTACGAGCAGTACTTC.

The chain is built from TRBV4-1 and TRBJ1-4; no reliable D call. Germline values: CDR1 MGHRA, CDR2 YSYEKL. The germline V and J ends were trimmed by 0 bases and 8 bases, with 7 bases remaining between them. The CDR3 length is 13 residues. The DNA for the CDR3 is TGCGCCAGCAGCCAAGATCTAAGCGAAAAACTGTTTTTT. It translates to CASSQDLSEKLFF.

The CDR3 DNA is TGTGCCAGCAGCTTAGCAACAGGGATGAACACTGAAGCTTTCTTT. It codes for CASSLATGMNTEAFF. The gene calls are TRBV7-8 and TRBJ1-1, with D maybe TRBD1 (6 bases). This CDR3 spans 15 amino acids. Trimming took off 0 bases at V and 0 bases at J, with 8 bases between the two ends. Germline V gene sequence: CDR1 SGHVS, CDR2 FQNEAQ.

The V call is TRBV18, the J call TRBJ1-5; TRBD1 is a possible D gene (5 bases). The V end lost 4 bases, the J end lost 0 bases, and 10 bases lay between the germline ends. Germline lookup yields CDR1 KGHSH and CDR2 LQKENI. This CDR3 spans 15 amino acids. The CDR3 spells CASSLSTDSNQPQHF. The CDR3 bases are TGTGCCAGCTCACTCTCGACAGATAGCAATCAGCCCCAGCATTTT. The full variable domain, its missing parts supplied by reference TRBV18 and TRBJ1-5, is NAGVMQNPRHLVRRRGQEARLRCSPMKGHSHVYWYRQLPEEGLKFMVYLQKENIIDESGMPKERFSAEFPKEGPSILRIQQVVRGDSAAYFCASSLSTDSNQPQHFGDGTRLSIL.